This TCR beta chain is drawn from a study of blood T cell repertoires in COVID-19. For the study at large: The samples span acute and convalescent COVID-19 from the United States, Italy and Spain.

Authors' methods: By means of reference gene primer amplification, nucleated cell counts were estimated. Method: immunoSEQ multiplex PCR; TCRdb's copy keeps in-frame clones and lacks some. That table furnishes V, J and clone size, whereas the DNA furnished D and trimming. The sample has hundreds of thousands of clones, roughly nine tenths seen once. Study members were between about 18 and 89 years old and lived in approximately 25 US regions. Cohort 3 recovered donors had two negative PCRs, clearance, or symptom resolution. The sequencing input was PBMCs or T cells enriched from blood (not recorded which). This TCR came from a woman in her 30s who had recovered from COVID-19.

The DNA of the CDR3 is TGTGCCAGCAGTTTTAGCGGGGGAGTCTACAATGAGCAGTTCTTC. The encoded protein is CASSFSGGVYNEQFF. The V and J genes are TRBV7-8 and TRBJ2-1; TRBD2 matches at 9 bases. The CDR3 length is 15 residues. Germline V gives CDR1 SGHVS, CDR2 FQNEAQ. Germline trimming cut 6 bases from V and 3 bases from J; bases unmatched to any gene: 6. Full variable domain (remainder filled in from reference TRBV7-8 and TRBJ2-1): GAGVSQSPRYKVAKRGQDVALRCDPISGHVSLFWYQQALGQGPEFLTYFQNEAQLDKSGLPSDRFFAERPEGSVSTLKIQRTQQEDSAVYLCASSFSGGVYNEQFFGPGTRLTVL.